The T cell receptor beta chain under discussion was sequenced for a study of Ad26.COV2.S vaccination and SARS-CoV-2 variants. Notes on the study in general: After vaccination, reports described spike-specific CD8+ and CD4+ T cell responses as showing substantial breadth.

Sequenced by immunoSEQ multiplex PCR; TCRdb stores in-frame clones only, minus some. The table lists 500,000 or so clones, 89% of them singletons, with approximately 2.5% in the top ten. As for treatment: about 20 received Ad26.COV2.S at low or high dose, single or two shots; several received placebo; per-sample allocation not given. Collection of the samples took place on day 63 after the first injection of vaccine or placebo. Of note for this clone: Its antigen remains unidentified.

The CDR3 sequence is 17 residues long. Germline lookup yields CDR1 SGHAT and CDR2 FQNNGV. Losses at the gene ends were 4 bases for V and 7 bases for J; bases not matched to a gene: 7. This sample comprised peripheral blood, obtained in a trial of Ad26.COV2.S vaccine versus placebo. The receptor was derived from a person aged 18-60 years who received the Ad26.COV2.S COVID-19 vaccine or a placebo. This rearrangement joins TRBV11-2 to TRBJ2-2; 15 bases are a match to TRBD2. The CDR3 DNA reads TGTGCCAGCAGCTGGGGACCGGGACTAGCGGGAGGCGGGGAGCTGTTTTTT. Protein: CASSWGPGLAGGGELFF.